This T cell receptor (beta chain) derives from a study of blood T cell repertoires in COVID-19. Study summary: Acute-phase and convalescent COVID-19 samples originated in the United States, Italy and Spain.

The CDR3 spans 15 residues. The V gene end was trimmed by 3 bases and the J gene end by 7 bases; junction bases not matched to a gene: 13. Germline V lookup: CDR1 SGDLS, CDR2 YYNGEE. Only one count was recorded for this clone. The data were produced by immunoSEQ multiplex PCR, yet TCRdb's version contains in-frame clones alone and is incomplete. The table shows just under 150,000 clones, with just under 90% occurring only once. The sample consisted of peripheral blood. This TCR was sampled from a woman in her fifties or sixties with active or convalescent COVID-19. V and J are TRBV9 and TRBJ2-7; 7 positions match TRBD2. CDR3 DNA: TGTGCCAGCAGCGGCCCCAACGGGGGGTCCAGGGAGCAGTACTTC. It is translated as CASSGPNGGSREQYF.